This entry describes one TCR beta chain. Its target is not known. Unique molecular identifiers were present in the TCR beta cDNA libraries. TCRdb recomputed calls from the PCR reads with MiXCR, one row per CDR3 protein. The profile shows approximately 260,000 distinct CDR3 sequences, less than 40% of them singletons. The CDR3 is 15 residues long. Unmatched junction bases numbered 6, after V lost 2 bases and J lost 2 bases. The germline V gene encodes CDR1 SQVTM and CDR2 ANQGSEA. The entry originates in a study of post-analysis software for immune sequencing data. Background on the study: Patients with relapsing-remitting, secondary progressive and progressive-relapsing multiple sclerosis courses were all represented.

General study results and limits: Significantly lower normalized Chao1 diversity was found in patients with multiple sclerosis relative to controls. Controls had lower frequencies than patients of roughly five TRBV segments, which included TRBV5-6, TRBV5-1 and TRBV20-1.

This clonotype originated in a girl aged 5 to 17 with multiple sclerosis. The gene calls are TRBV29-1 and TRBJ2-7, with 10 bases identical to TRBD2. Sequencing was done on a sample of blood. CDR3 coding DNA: TGCAGCGTTGAAACCGGGACTAGCGAGGCCTACGAGCAGTACTTC. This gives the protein CSVETGTSEAYEQYF.